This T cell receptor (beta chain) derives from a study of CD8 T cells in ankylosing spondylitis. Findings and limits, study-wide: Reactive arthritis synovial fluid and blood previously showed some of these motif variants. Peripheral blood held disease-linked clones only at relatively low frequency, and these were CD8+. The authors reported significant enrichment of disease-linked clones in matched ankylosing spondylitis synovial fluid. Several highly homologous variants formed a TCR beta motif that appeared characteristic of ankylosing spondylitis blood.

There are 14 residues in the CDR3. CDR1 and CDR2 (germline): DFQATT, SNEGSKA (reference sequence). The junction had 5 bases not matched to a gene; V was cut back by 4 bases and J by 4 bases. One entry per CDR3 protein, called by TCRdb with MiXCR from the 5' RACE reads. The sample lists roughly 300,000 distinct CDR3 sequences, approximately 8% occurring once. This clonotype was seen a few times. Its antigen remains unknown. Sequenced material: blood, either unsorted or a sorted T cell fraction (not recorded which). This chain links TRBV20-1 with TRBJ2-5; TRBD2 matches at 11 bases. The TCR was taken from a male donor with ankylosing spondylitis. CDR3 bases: TGCAGTGCTATCGCACTAGCGGGAGTAGAGACCCAGTACTTC. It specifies CSAIALAGVETQYF.